These 12 T cell receptor beta chains were all obtained from the same sample, sequenced in a study of human T cells and chemical hapten exposure. Using its own MiXCR run on the RACE reads, TCRdb lists one record per CDR3 protein. The sample has about 92,000 distinct CDR3 sequences, 11% seen once; the top ten hold around 1%. Time point specified: patch test 3, about 24 weeks after DPC sensitization. As for treatment: therapeutic diphenylcyclopropenone sensitization with weekly scalp DPC. This sample comprised whole blood, obtained in connection with sensitization to the hapten diphenylcyclopropenone (DPC). Receptor source: a young woman with alopecia areata. Some clones in this sample may be carry-over from other donors' samples.

The V gene is TRBV2, the J gene TRBJ1-5; TRBD1 is a possible D gene (6 bases). Per germline, CDR1 SNHLY and CDR2 FYNNEI. This CDR3 spans 14 amino acids. V was clipped by 8 bases and J by 4 bases, with 15 bases between them. The CDR3 protein is CASGGDTGNQPQHF. In DNA, the CDR3 is TGTGCCAGCGGGGGGGACACAGGGAATCAGCCCCAGCATTTT.

This clonotype was recorded at least ten times. V gene TRBV4-2 combines with J gene TRBJ1-1, with D perhaps matching TRBD1 (5 bases). V lost 1 base to trimming and J lost 8 bases, with 8 bases between them. Germline V gives CDR1 LGHNA, CDR2 YNFKEQ. This CDR3 is 12 amino acids long. In DNA, the CDR3 is TGTGCCAGCAGCCAAGTACGGGGGGAAGCTTTCTTT. Encoded protein: CASSQVRGEAFF.

This clonotype turned up a few times. This chain links TRBV29-1 with TRBJ2-7; 9 bases align to TRBD1. The CDR3 runs to 13 residues. In germline, CDR1 is SQVTM, CDR2 ANQGSEA. The V gene end was trimmed by 6 bases and the J gene end by 0 bases; junction bases not matched to a gene: 3. The CDR3 loop is CSVRTGDSYEQYF. CDR3 DNA sequence: TGCAGCGTCAGGACAGGGGACTCCTACGAGCAGTACTTC.

This clonotype has a handful of counts. The chain couples TRBV2 to TRBJ1-2; the D gene is possibly TRBD1 (5 bases). CDR3 size: 14 residues. Looked up from germline, CDR1 is SNHLY and CDR2 is FYNNEI. V was shortened by 6 bases and J by 5 bases, with 16 bases between the two germline ends. The CDR3 DNA reads TGTGCCAGCAGCAGACAGACGATCCCTTATGGCTACACCTTC. Translation: CASSRQTIPYGYTF.

This clonotype was observed a few times. CDR3: CASSLPKRGLGVGEQYF. The CDR3 DNA is TGTGCCAGCAGCCTACCTAAGCGGGGACTAGGTGTAGGCGAGCAGTACTTC. The chain has TRBV4-2 and TRBJ2-7; 8 positions agree with TRBD2. The V gene end was trimmed by 4 bases and the J gene end by 6 bases; junction bases not matched to a gene: 17. Germline loops: CDR1 LGHNA, CDR2 YNFKEQ. The CDR3 sequence is 17 residues long.

This clonotype showed up many times. The chain carries TRBV12-3 or TRBV12-4 and TRBJ1-5; 8 bases line up with TRBD1. CDR3 size: 15 residues. The V segment lost 6 bases and the J segment 7 bases; nucleotides outside the gene matches: 11. CDR3 residues: CASRAGTGVGQPQHF. The DNA for the CDR3 is TGTGCCAGCAGGGCCGGGACAGGAGTGGGCCAGCCCCAGCATTTT.

There are many counts of this clonotype. The V and J genes are TRBV5-8 and TRBJ1-1, with TRBD1 matching over 7 bases. V lost 0 bases to trimming and J lost 4 bases; unmatched junction nucleotides: 6. The CDR3 covers 15 residues. Germline V gene lookup returns CDR1 SGHTS and CDR2 YDEGEE. In DNA, the CDR3 is TGTGCCAGCAGCTTGGTGGACAGGCTGGGCACTGAAGCTTTCTTT. Amino acids: CASSLVDRLGTEAFF.

This clonotype was detected only a few times. The chain recombines TRBV29-1 with TRBJ1-4; unclear D gene. The ends were cut back, 6 bases at V and 0 bases at J, with 8 bases in the middle. Germline V gives CDR1 SQVTM, CDR2 ANQGSEA. CDR3 size: 13 residues. Here the CDR3 DNA reads TGCAGCGTGACGTGGACAACTAATGAAAAACTGTTTTTT. The encoded protein is CSVTWTTNEKLFF.

The chain joins TRBV29-1 to TRBJ2-3, with D hard to call. The V gene's germline CDR1 is SQVTM and CDR2 ANQGSEA. This CDR3 spans 12 amino acids. Trimming stripped 3 bases from V and 4 bases from J, with 8 bases between. As DNA, the CDR3 is TGCAGCGTTGATTCCGGACCAGATACGCAGTATTTT. This sequence encodes CSVDSGPDTQYF.

As regards this clonotype: A much larger clone lies a single base off, so this may be a read error. The chain has TRBV28 and TRBJ1-1, with D uncertain. Germline values: CDR1 MDHEN, CDR2 SYDVKM. The CDR3 has 11 amino acids. Trimming removed 6 bases from V and 1 base from J, with 3 bases in between. CDR3 sequence: CASSENTEAFF. The CDR3, as DNA: TGTGCCAGCAGCGAGAACACTGAAGCTTTCTTT.

This clonotype has ten or more counts. CDR3 amino acids: CASSLVGTTGANVLTF. The CDR3 nucleotides are TGTGCCAGCAGCTTAGTAGGGACAACTGGGGCCAACGTCCTGACTTTC. V and J are TRBV7-2 and TRBJ2-6, with a possible D match to TRBD1 (6 bases). The germline gives CDR1 SGHTA, CDR2 FQGNSA. The CDR3 covers 16 residues. V was trimmed by 1 base and J by 2 bases, leaving 9 bases between them.

This clonotype was found many times. V is TRBV7-9 and J is TRBJ1-2; D possibly corresponds to TRBD1 (5 bases). This CDR3 is built from 12 residues. V dropped 3 bases and J dropped 8 bases, with 10 bases sitting between them. Germline CDR1 and CDR2: SEHNR and FQNEAQ (reference sequence). DNA for the CDR3: TGTGCCAGCAGCTTTATAGGGGAAGGCTACACCTTC. It codes for CASSFIGEGYTF.